The clone carrying this T cell receptor beta chain was seen ten or more times. All enrollees were roughly 18 to 90 years old and from about 24 US areas. Cohorts were assigned according to the clinical history that participants reported. Recovery among Cohort 3 donors was established by two negative PCRs, clearance, or symptom resolution. The record originates from a study of blood T cell repertoires in COVID-19. Per the study methods: Using reference gene primer amplification, nucleated cell counts were estimated. Only in-frame clones appear in the TCRdb table, and some are missing; sequencing was by immunoSEQ multiplex PCR. V and J calls and clone size follow that table, whereas D and trimming were derived from the DNA. The sample has hundreds of thousands of clones; around 89% are singletons. The sequence was obtained from a man aged 18 to 30 who had recovered from COVID-19. The sequenced material came from PBMCs or T cells enriched from blood (not recorded which).

The CDR3, as DNA: TGTGCCAGTACCGACCGACGAGGAGTTTACAATGAGCAGTTCTTC. Its protein product is CASTDRRGVYNEQFF. The chain employs TRBV19 and TRBJ2-1; D is ambiguous. Germline loops: CDR1 LNHDA, CDR2 SQIVND (reference sequence). This CDR3 region has 15 residues. Trimming removed 7 bases from V and 4 bases from J, with 17 bases in between. The entire variable domain, with the rest obtained from reference TRBV19 and TRBJ2-1, is as follows: DGGITQSPKYLFRKEGQNVTLSCEQNLNHDAMYWYRQDPGQGLRLIYYSQIVNDFQKGDIAEGYSVSREKKESFPLTVTSAQKNPTAFYLCASTDRRGVYNEQFFGPGTRLTVL.